This is a list of T cell receptor beta chains from one sample in a study of blood T cell repertoires in COVID-19. Measured with immunoSEQ multiplex PCR; TCRdb has only the in-frame clones, and not every one. The sample includes fewer than 300,000 clones, more than 90% seen only once; the top ten take around 2.5%. Sequenced sample: peripheral blood. These receptors came from a person between 18 and 30 years old with COVID-19, enrolled during active disease. Both conserved end residues are part of each CDR3. A D gene is named only where the DNA matches it firmly. Expanded clones are given a class, and other clones once, few, many or no size at all.

once	TRBV11-2	TRBD1	TRBJ2-7	CASSQLRDRSYEQYF	TGTGCCAGCAGCCAGCTCCGGGACAGGTCCTACGAGCAGTACTTC
-	TRBV9	-	TRBJ2-1	CASSVSGSYNEQFF	TGTGCCAGCAGCGTAAGCGGTTCCTACAATGAGCAGTTCTTC
-	TRBV6-5	-	TRBJ2-2	CASSYSGHPEAGELFF	TGTGCCAGCAGTTACTCGGGACACCCTGAGGCCGGGGAGCTGTTTTTT
-	TRBV7-3	TRBD2	TRBJ2-1	CASSLVRWAGTSGRGSYNEQFF	TGTGCCAGCAGCTTAGTCCGGTGGGCAGGGACTAGCGGGAGAGGCTCCTACAATGAGCAGTTCTTC
once	TRBV28	TRBD1	TRBJ1-1	CASKPPGRGVTEAFF	TGTGCCAGCAAGCCTCCAGGCAGGGGGGTCACTGAAGCTTTCTTT
-	TRBV3-1/TRBV3-2	-	TRBJ1-2	CASSYREFGYTF	TGTGCCAGCAGCTACAGGGAATTTGGCTACACCTTC
-	TRBV12-3/TRBV12-4	-	TRBJ2-4	CASSQRGLVIQYF	TGTGCCAGCAGTCAGAGGGGGTTGGTCATTCAGTACTTC
-	TRBV28	-	TRBJ2-7	CASSLIQDETYEQYF	TGTGCCAGCAGTTTAATACAGGATGAAACCTACGAGCAGTACTTC
-	TRBV24-1	-	TRBJ2-1	CATSGIGYNEQFF	TGTGCCACCAGTGGCATCGGTTACAATGAGCAGTTCTTC
-	TRBV7-9	-	TRBJ1-5	CASSLGGFGAPQPQHF	TGTGCCAGCAGCTTAGGGGGTTTTGGGGCCCCTCAGCCCCAGCATTTT
-	TRBV28	-	TRBJ1-5	CASSLGVSNQPQHF	TGTGCCAGCAGCCTGGGAGTTAGCAATCAGCCCCAGCATTTT
-	TRBV7-2	TRBD2	TRBJ2-3	CASSLVGGPTDTQYF	TGTGCCAGCAGCTTAGTGGGAGGGCCGACAGATACGCAGTATTTT
-	TRBV18	TRBD1	TRBJ1-1	CASSRDRGFIDTEAFF	TGTGCCAGCTCAAGGGACAGGGGGTTTATAGACACTGAAGCTTTCTTT
-	TRBV7-8	TRBD2	TRBJ2-7	CASSPRLAGSLSYEQYF	TGTGCCAGCAGCCCACGACTAGCGGGAAGTCTATCCTACGAGCAGTACTTC
-	TRBV25-1	-	TRBJ1-6	CASSESPRDILNSPLHF	TGTGCCAGCAGTGAATCTCCCAGGGACATTCTTAACTCACCCCTCCACTTT
-	TRBV24-1	TRBD1	TRBJ1-1	CATSDAGGTEAFF	TGTGCCACCAGTGATGCAGGGGGCACTGAAGCTTTCTTT
-	TRBV6-6	-	TRBJ2-7	CASSYNLGEKYEQYF	TGTGCCAGCAGTTACAATTTAGGGGAAAAGTACGAGCAGTACTTC
-	TRBV18	-	TRBJ2-5	CASSPLRGSRETQYF	TGTGCCAGCTCACCACTCAGGGGCTCCCGAGAGACCCAGTACTTC
-	TRBV14	TRBD2	TRBJ2-1	CASSQGPGLAGHNEQFF	TGTGCCAGCAGCCAAGGGCCGGGACTAGCGGGTCACAATGAGCAGTTCTTC
-	TRBV11-2	TRBD2	TRBJ2-7	CASRDTPGLAGQEQYF	TGTGCCAGCAGAGACACTCCGGGACTAGCGGGACAGGAGCAGTACTTC
-	TRBV13	-	TRBJ2-4	CASSQWGLGKNIQYF	TGTGCCAGCAGCCAATGGGGACTGGGGAAGAACATTCAGTACTTC
-	TRBV24-1	TRBD2	TRBJ2-1	CATSGLGGREYNEQFF	TGTGCCACCAGTGGTCTTGGCGGGAGAGAATACAATGAGCAGTTCTTC
-	TRBV7-8	-	TRBJ1-3	CASSLESQNGNTIYF	TGTGCCAGCAGCTTAGAGTCCCAGAATGGAAACACCATATATTTT
-	TRBV4-3	-	TRBJ2-1	CASSQGANSYNEQFF	TGCGCCAGCAGCCAAGGCGCCAACTCCTACAATGAGCAGTTCTTC
-	TRBV24-1	-	TRBJ1-1	CATSRGGNTEAFF	TGTGCCACCAGCCGGGGGGGAAACACTGAAGCTTTCTTT
-	TRBV6-6	TRBD1	TRBJ1-5	CASSYGGQGNQPQHF	TGTGCCAGCAGTTACGGGGGACAGGGGAACCAGCCCCAGCATTTT
-	TRBV11-2	TRBD1	TRBJ1-1	CASSSRMTGSHTEAFF	TGTGCCAGCAGCTCGAGAATGACAGGGAGTCACACTGAAGCTTTCTTT
few	TRBV6-5	-	TRBJ1-3	CASSRGGDGNTIYF	TGTGCCAGCAGCCGAGGGGGGGATGGAAACACCATATATTTT
-	TRBV24-1	-	TRBJ2-3	CATSDHGTSSSTDTQYF	TGTGCCACCAGTGATCACGGGACATCTTCTAGCACAGATACGCAGTATTTT
-	TRBV28	TRBD2	TRBJ2-2	CASSSVSGGANTGELFF	TGTGCCAGCAGTTCCGTTAGCGGGGGCGCGAACACCGGGGAGCTGTTTTTT
-	TRBV28	TRBD2	TRBJ2-2	CASSSRGLARNTGELFF	TGTGCCAGCAGTTCCCGGGGACTAGCGCGGAACACCGGGGAGCTGTTTTTT
-	TRBV5-1	TRBD2	TRBJ2-2	CASSFPSGPEELFF	TGCGCCAGCAGCTTCCCTAGCGGCCCCGAGGAGCTGTTTTTT
-	TRBV7-9	TRBD2	TRBJ2-7	CASSLPTSGAYEQYF	TGTGCCAGCAGCTTACCGACTAGCGGGGCCTACGAGCAGTACTTC
-	TRBV4-2	TRBD1	TRBJ2-7	CASSQGGQGRNEQYF	TGTGCCAGCAGCCAAGGCGGACAGGGGAGGAACGAGCAGTACTTC
-	TRBV9	-	TRBJ2-1	CASSASGSSSFTNNNEQFF	TGTGCCAGCAGCGCATCCGGGTCCTCTTCCTTCACCAACAACAATGAGCAGTTCTTC
-	TRBV10-3	TRBD1	TRBJ2-7	CAIRGQGADEQYF	TGTGCCATCAGGGGACAGGGGGCGGACGAGCAGTACTTC
-	TRBV19	TRBD1	TRBJ2-3	CASSPGQGGTDTQYF	TGTGCCAGTAGTCCTGGACAGGGAGGCACAGATACGCAGTATTTT
-	TRBV19	-	TRBJ2-2	CARLSEVGPGELFF	TGTGCCAGGCTTTCGGAGGTGGGTCCCGGGGAGCTGTTTTTT
-	TRBV24-1	-	TRBJ2-1	CATSVKGGLYNEQFF	TGTGCCACCAGTGTCAAGGGCGGGTTATACAATGAGCAGTTCTTC
-	TRBV9	-	TRBJ2-3	CASSVTGGTSTDTQYF	TGTGCCAGCAGCGTAACCGGGGGAACAAGCACAGATACGCAGTATTTT
-	TRBV13	TRBD2	TRBJ2-1	CASTAVGLAGSNEQFF	TGTGCCAGCACCGCAGTGGGACTAGCGGGGTCCAATGAGCAGTTCTTC
-	TRBV24-1	-	TRBJ2-6	CATSDFKGTGANVLTF	TGTGCCACCAGTGATTTTAAGGGGACTGGGGCCAACGTCCTGACTTTC
-	TRBV19	-	TRBJ2-7	CASSRDTYEQYF	TGTGCCAGTAGTAGGGACACCTACGAGCAGTACTTC
-	TRBV20-1	-	TRBJ2-3	CSASIGADTQYF	TGCAGTGCTAGTATAGGGGCAGATACGCAGTATTTT
-	TRBV6-2/TRBV6-3	-	TRBJ1-6	CASSRQAYNSPLHF	TGTGCCAGCAGTCGACAGGCCTATAATTCACCCCTCCACTTT
-	TRBV28	-	TRBJ1-1	CASSIGGGMNTEAFF	TGTGCCAGCTCAATTGGGGGGGGCATGAACACTGAAGCTTTCTTT
-	TRBV28	TRBD1	TRBJ2-7	CASSLSPGQGSHEQYF	TGTGCCAGCAGTCTAAGCCCGGGACAGGGTTCCCACGAGCAGTACTTC
-	TRBV7-8	-	TRBJ2-3	CASSLARTLITDTQYF	TGTGCCAGCAGCTTAGCGCGCACACTAATCACAGATACGCAGTATTTT